This is a list of T cell receptor beta chains from one sample in a study of cytomegalovirus exposure and HLA in healthy donors. The repertoire was sequenced with immunoSEQ multiplex PCR; TCRdb's copy has only in-frame clones and lacks some. The table shows roughly 170,000 clones, with 76% occurring only once. The sequenced sample consisted of PBMCs. The receptors come from a female donor in good health and CMV-seronegative. The CDR3 runs from the conserved cysteine through the conserved F or W. A D gene is named only where the DNA matches it firmly. Part of the rows lack a size; the others show once, few, many or a class for expanded clones.

J gene,clone size,V gene,D gene,CDR3 DNA,CDR3 protein
TRBJ1-3,few,TRBV11-2,-,TGTGCCAGCAGCTTCAGGGGCTCCTCTGGAAACACCATATATTTT,CASSFRGSSGNTIYF
TRBJ2-1,-,TRBV10-3,-,TGTGCCATCAGGGTGGAGGGCCCCAATGAGCAGTTCTTC,CAIRVEGPNEQFF
TRBJ2-7,-,TRBV10-3,TRBD1,TGTGCCATCAGCGGACAGGGTTCAGGCTCCTACGAGCAGTACTTC,CAISGQGSGSYEQYF
TRBJ1-2,-,TRBV7-9,-,TGTGCCAGCAGCTTATGGGCAGCAAACTATGGCTACACCTTC,CASSLWAANYGYTF
TRBJ1-5,-,TRBV4-1,-,TGCGCCAGCAGCCAAGCGGCGGGGGGGCGACAGCCCCAGCATTTT,CASSQAAGGRQPQHF
TRBJ2-3,-,TRBV5-1,-,TGCGCCAGCATGCCGAGGATAGCGGTATTTGGGGATACGCAGTATTTT,CASMPRIAVFGDTQYF
TRBJ2-7,-,TRBV18,TRBD2,TGTGCCAGCTCACCACCGGAGCTAGCGGGTGCCTACGAGCAGTACTTC,CASSPPELAGAYEQYF
TRBJ1-1,few,TRBV11-2,-,TGTGCCAGCAGCTTAGGTCAGTGGGGCGCCAACACTGAAGCTTTCTTT,CASSLGQWGANTEAFF
TRBJ2-1,-,TRBV7-2,TRBD2,TGTGCCAGCAGCCAGCGGGGCAGCGGGGGCTACAATGAGCAGTTCTTC,CASSQRGSGGYNEQFF
TRBJ1-2,-,TRBV18,-,TGTGCCAGCTCACCAAGAGGCCCCGACTATGGCTACACCTTC,CASSPRGPDYGYTF
TRBJ1-4,-,TRBV7-9,-,TGTGCCAGCAGCTTAGTAACAGGGCGACTGTTTTTT,CASSLVTGRLFF
TRBJ1-2,-,TRBV5-4,TRBD1,TGTGCCAGCAGCCTACGGGACAGTTCCCTGGTCTATGGCTACACCTTC,CASSLRDSSLVYGYTF
TRBJ2-1,few,TRBV10-3,-,TGTGCCATCAGTTCGACAGTTTACTACAATGAGCAGTTCTTC,CAISSTVYYNEQFF
TRBJ2-7,once,TRBV11-1,-,TGTGCCAGCAGCTTAGTCCAGGGCTCCTACGAGCAGTACTTC,CASSLVQGSYEQYF
TRBJ2-2,few,TRBV7-2,-,TGTGCCAGCAGCTTATCCGGTAACACCGGGGAGCTGTTTTTT,CASSLSGNTGELFF
TRBJ2-5,once,TRBV5-1,-,TGCGCCAGCACTTGGTCGGGGGATGAGACCCAGTACTTC,CASTWSGDETQYF
TRBJ2-2,-,TRBV19,-,TGTGCCAGTAGTATAGAGGCCTTTAACACCGGGGAGCTGTTTTTT,CASSIEAFNTGELFF
TRBJ2-3,-,TRBV4-2,TRBD2,TGTGCCAGCAGCCAAGAACTAGCGTCTATGTATACGCAGTATTTT,CASSQELASMYTQYF
TRBJ1-1,-,TRBV2,-,TGTGCCAGCACCAGGACAGCGAACACTGAAGCTTTCTTT,CASTRTANTEAFF
TRBJ1-4,-,TRBV28,-,TGTGCCAGCAGTCCCATTCCCCCGGGTCTGAATTTT,CASSPIPPGLNF